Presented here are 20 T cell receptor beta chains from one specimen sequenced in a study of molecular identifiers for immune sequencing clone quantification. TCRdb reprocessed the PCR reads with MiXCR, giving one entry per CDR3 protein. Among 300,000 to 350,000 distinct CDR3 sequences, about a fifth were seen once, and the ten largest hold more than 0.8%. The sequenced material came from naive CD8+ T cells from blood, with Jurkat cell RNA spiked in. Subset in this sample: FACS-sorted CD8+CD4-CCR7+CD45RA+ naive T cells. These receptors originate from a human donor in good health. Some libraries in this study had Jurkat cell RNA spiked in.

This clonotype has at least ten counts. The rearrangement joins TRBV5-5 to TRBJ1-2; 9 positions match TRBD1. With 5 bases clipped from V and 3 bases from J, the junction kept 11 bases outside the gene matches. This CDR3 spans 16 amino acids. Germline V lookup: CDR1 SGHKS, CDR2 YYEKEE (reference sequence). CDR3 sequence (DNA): TGTGCCAGCAGTCCCACCCGGGACAGGGATCACTATGGCTACACCTTC. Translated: CASSPTRDRDHYGYTF.

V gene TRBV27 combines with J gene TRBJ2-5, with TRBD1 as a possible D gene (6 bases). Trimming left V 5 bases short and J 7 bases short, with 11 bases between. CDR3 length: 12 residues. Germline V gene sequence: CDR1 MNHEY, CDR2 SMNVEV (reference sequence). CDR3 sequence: CASSRTQGTQYF. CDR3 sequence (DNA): TGTGCCAGCAGTCGAACACAGGGGACCCAGTACTTC.

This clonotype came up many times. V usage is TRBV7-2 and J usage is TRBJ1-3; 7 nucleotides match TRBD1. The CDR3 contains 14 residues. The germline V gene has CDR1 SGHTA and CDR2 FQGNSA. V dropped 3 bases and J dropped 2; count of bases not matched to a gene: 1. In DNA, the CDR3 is TGTGCCAGCAGCTTGACAGGGCCTGGAAACACCATATATTTT. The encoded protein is CASSLTGPGNTIYF.

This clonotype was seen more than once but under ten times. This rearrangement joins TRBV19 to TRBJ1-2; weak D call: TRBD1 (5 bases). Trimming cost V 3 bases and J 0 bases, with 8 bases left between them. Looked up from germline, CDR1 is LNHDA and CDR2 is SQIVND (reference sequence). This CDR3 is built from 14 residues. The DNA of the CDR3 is TGTGCCAGTAGTATTCAGGGAGCTAACTATGGCTACACCTTC. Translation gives CASSIQGANYGYTF.

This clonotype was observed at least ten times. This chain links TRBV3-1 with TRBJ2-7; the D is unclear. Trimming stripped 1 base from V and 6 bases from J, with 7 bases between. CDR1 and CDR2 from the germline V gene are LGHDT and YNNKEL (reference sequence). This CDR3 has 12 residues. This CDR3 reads CASSQGAAEQYF. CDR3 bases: TGTGCCAGCAGCCAAGGAGCCGCCGAGCAGTACTTC.

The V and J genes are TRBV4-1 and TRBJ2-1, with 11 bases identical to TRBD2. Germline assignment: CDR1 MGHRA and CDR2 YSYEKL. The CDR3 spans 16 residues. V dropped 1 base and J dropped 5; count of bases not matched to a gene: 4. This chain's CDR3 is CASSQGTSGRDNEQFF. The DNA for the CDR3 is TGCGCCAGCAGCCAAGGTACTAGCGGGAGAGACAATGAGCAGTTCTTC.

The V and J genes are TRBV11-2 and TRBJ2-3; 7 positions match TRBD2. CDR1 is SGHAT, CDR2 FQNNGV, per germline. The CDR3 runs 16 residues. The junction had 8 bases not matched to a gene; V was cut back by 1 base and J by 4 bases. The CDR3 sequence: CASSLAVGEGADTQYF. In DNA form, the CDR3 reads TGTGCCAGCAGCTTAGCGGTTGGGGAGGGAGCAGATACGCAGTATTTT.

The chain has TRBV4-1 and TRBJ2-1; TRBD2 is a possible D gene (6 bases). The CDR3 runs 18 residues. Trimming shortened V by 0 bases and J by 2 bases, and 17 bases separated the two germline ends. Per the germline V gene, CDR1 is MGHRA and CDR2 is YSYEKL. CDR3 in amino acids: CASSQDSASERTYNEQFF. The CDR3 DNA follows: TGCGCCAGCAGCCAAGATTCGGCTAGCGAGAGGACCTACAATGAGCAGTTCTTC.

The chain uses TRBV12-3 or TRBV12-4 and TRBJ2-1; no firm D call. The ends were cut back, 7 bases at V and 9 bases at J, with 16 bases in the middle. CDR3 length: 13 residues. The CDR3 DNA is TGTGCCAGCACCCTTTCCCTTCGGGTTGAGCAGTTCTTC. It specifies CASTLSLRVEQFF.

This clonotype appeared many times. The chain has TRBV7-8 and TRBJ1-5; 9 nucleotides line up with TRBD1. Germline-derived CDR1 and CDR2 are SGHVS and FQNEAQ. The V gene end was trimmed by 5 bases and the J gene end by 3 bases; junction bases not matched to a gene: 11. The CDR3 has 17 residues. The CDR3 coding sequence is TGTGCCAGCAGCCCCAACCCCCGGACAGGGGACAATCAGCCCCAGCATTTT. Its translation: CASSPNPRTGDNQPQHF. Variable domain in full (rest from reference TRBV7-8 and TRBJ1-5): GAGVSQSPRYKVAKRGQDVALRCDPISGHVSLFWYQQALGQGPEFLTYFQNEAQLDKSGLPSDRFFAERPEGSVSTLKIQRTQQEDSAVYLCASSPNPRTGDNQPQHFGDGTRLSIL.

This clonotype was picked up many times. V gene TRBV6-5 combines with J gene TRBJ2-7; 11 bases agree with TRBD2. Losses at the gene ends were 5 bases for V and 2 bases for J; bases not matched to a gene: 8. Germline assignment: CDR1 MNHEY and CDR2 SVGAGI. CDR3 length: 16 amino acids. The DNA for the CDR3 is TGTGCCAGCAGTGGGGAGGGACTAGCGGAGCCCTACGAGCAGTACTTC. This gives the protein CASSGEGLAEPYEQYF.

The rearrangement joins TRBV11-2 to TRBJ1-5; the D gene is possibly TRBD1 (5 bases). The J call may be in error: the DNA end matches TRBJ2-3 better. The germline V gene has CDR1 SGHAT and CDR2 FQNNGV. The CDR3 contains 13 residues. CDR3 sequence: CASSLGLDRAQYF. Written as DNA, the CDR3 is TGTGCCAGCAGCTTGGGGCTGGATAGGGCCCAGTATTTT.

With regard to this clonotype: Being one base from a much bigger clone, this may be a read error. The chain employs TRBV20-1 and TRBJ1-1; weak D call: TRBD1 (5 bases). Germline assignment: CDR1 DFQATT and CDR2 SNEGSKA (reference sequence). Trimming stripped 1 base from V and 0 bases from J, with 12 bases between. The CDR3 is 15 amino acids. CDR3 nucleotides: TGCAGTGCTAGAGGGGTGTGGGGGATGAACACTGAAGCTTTCTTT. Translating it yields CSARGVWGMNTEAFF.

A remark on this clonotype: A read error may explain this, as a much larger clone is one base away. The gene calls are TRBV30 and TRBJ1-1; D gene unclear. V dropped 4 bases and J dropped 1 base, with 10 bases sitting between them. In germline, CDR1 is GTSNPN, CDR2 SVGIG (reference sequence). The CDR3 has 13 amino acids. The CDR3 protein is CAWKWDTNTEAFF. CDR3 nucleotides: TGTGCCTGGAAATGGGATACGAACACTGAAGCTTTCTTT.

The CDR3 loop reads CASSLGQGLHEQYF. CDR3 nucleotides: TGTGCCAGCAGTTTGGGACAGGGGCTCCACGAGCAGTACTTC. The V gene is TRBV12-3 or TRBV12-4, the J gene TRBJ2-7; TRBD1 matches at 10 bases. Losses at the gene ends were 3 bases for V and 5 bases for J; bases not matched to a gene: 4. This CDR3 region has 14 residues.

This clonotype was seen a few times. The CDR3 loop reads CASSQESLGASTDTQYF. The CDR3, as DNA: TGCGCCAGCAGCCAAGAATCACTGGGAGCCAGCACAGATACGCAGTATTTT. The V gene is TRBV4-3, the J gene TRBJ2-3; possibly TRBD2 for D (5 bases). The CDR3 is 17 residues long. Deletions cut 0 bases from V and 0 bases from J, with 13 bases between. Germline lookup yields CDR1 LGHNA and CDR2 YSLEER.

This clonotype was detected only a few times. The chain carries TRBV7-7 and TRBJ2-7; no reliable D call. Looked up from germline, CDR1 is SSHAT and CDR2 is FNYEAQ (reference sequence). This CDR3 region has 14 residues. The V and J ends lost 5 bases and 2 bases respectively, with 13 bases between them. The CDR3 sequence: CASSHPGQPYEQYF. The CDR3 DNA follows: TGTGCCAGCAGCCATCCGGGCCAACCCTACGAGCAGTACTTC.

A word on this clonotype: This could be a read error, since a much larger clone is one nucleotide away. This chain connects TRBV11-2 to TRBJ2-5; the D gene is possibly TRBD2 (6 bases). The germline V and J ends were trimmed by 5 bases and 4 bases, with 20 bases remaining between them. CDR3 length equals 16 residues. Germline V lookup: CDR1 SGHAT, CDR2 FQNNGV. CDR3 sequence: CASSPTTGRTLETQYF. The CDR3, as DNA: TGTGCCAGCAGCCCGACTACCGGGAGAACCCTAGAGACCCAGTACTTC.

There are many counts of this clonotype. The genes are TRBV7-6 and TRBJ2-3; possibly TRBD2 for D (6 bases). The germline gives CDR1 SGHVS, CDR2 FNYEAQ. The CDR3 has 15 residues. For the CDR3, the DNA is TGTGTCTTGGGGGGTAATACGGGAGACACAGATACGCAGTATTTT. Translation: CVLGGNTGDTDTQYF. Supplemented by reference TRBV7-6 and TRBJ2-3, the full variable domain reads GAGVSQSPRYKVTKRGQDVALRCDPISGHVSLYWYRQALGQGPEFLTYFNYEAQQDKSGLPNDRFSAERPEGSISTLTIQRTEQRDSAMYRCVLGGNTGDTDTQYFGPGTRLTVL.

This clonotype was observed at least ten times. DNA of the CDR3: TGTGCCAGCAGCAAAGGTGGACAGGGACCACATCAGCCCCAGCATTTT. This encodes CASSKGGQGPHQPQHF. The chain uses TRBV21-1 and TRBJ1-5; the listed D gene, TRBD1, was not tested against the DNA. TRBV21-1 is described as a pseudogene. The CDR3 extends over 16 amino acids.